This passage covers 6 T cell receptor beta chains from one sample sequenced in a study of blood T cell repertoires in COVID-19. Method: immunoSEQ multiplex PCR; TCRdb's copy keeps in-frame clones and lacks some. The sample contains more than 150,000 clones, approximately 79% of which appear only once. The sequenced sample was peripheral blood. Receptors originate from a man between 50 and 59 years old who had recovered from COVID-19.

The chain links TRBV5-1 to TRBJ2-4; 11 positions agree with TRBD1. Looked up from germline, CDR1 is SGHRS and CDR2 is YFSETQ. V shed 4 bases, J shed 7 bases, and the junction held 10 bases outside the gene matches. The CDR3 sequence is 16 residues long. CDR3 in amino acids: CASSPVEGTGGNIQYF. The CDR3 DNA is TGCGCCAGCAGCCCTGTTGAAGGGACAGGGGGGAACATTCAGTACTTC. Together with reference TRBV5-1 and TRBJ2-4, the CDR3 gives the full variable domain: KAGVTQTPRYLIKTRGQQVTLSCSPISGHRSVSWYQQTPGQGLQFLFEYFSETQRNKGNFPGRFSGRQFSNSRSEMNVSTLELGDSALYLCASSPVEGTGGNIQYFGAGTRLSVL.

The chain links TRBV6-5 to TRBJ1-6; the match to TRBD1 covers 10 bases. The CDR3 loop spans 15 amino acids. J was trimmed by 7 bases and V by 6 bases; bases with no gene match: 6. The V gene's germline CDR1 is MNHEY and CDR2 SVGAGI. CDR3 sequence (DNA): TGTGCCAGCAGCGTAGAGGGACAGGGGAATTCACCCCTCCACTTT. Amino acids: CASSVEGQGNSPLHF.

The CDR3 DNA reads as TGTGCCAGCAGCTTAGATGGGACAGGGCGCGCTGGCTACACCTTC. This gives the protein CASSLDGTGRAGYTF. V usage is TRBV7-2 and J usage is TRBJ1-2; 9 bases are shared with TRBD1. Germline values: CDR1 SGHTA, CDR2 FQGNSA. There are 15 residues in the CDR3. After removal of 1 base from V and 7 bases from J, the junction contained 7 bases not matched to a gene. The full variable domain, completed using reference TRBV7-2 and TRBJ1-2, is GAGVSQSPSNKVTEKGKDVELRCDPISGHTALYWYRQSLGQGLEFLIYFQGNSAPDKSGLPSDRFSAERTGGSVSTLTIQRTQQEDSAVYLCASSLDGTGRAGYTFGSGTRLTVV.

The chain couples TRBV7-2 to TRBJ2-7, with 9 bases lining up with TRBD1. CDR1 SGHTA and CDR2 FQGNSA come from the germline V gene. V shed 4 bases, J shed 5 bases, and the junction held 6 bases outside the gene matches. There are 14 residues in the CDR3. The CDR3 DNA follows: TGTGCCAGCAGCTCAAGGGGGACAGGGAACGAGCAGTACTTC. Encoded protein: CASSSRGTGNEQYF.

This clone was seen at least ten times. This sequence joins TRBV18 and TRBJ2-2; 11 bases align to TRBD2. The V gene's germline CDR1 is KGHSH and CDR2 LQKENI. J lost 7 bases, V lost 6 bases, and 13 bases had no gene match. The CDR3 has 17 residues. The CDR3 DNA reads TGTGCCAGCTCTCAGGACGTGACTAGCGGGAAGAACGGGGAGCTGTTTTTT. Translating gives CASSQDVTSGKNGELFF. Supplemented by reference TRBV18 and TRBJ2-2, the full variable domain reads NAGVMQNPRHLVRRRGQEARLRCSPMKGHSHVYWYRQLPEEGLKFMVYLQKENIIDESGMPKERFSAEFPKEGPSILRIQQVVRGDSAAYFCASSQDVTSGKNGELFFGEGSRLTVL.

This clone showed up just once. The V gene is TRBV19, the J gene TRBJ2-2, with 11 bases that match TRBD2. Per the germline V gene, CDR1 is LNHDA and CDR2 is SQIVND (reference sequence). The CDR3 is 15 amino acids. Losses at the gene ends were 6 bases for V and 6 bases for J; bases not matched to a gene: 6. DNA of the CDR3: TGTGCCAGTAGACTAGCGGGAGAATTAGCCGGGGAGCTGTTTTTT. Translation gives CASRLAGELAGELFF. The full variable domain, completed using reference TRBV19 and TRBJ2-2, is DGGITQSPKYLFRKEGQNVTLSCEQNLNHDAMYWYRQDPGQGLRLIYYSQIVNDFQKGDIAEGYSVSREKKESFPLTVTSAQKNPTAFYLCASRLAGELAGELFFGEGSRLTVL.